This is a list of T cell receptor beta chains from one sample in a study of naive and memory T cell subsets. TCRdb reanalysed the UMI-ligation and nested PCR reads using MiXCR and keeps one entry per CDR3 protein. The table lists approximately 85,000 distinct CDR3 sequences, around 7% of them singletons, with more than 1.5% in the top ten. Sequenced material: central memory CD4+ T cells from blood. The receptors shown here come from a human donor in good health. Both conserved end residues are part of each CDR3. A D gene is named only where the DNA matches it firmly. Clone size is given for some rows only: seen once, a few or many times, or a class if the clone is expanded.

>many|TRBJ2-3|TRBD2|TRBV24-1
CATSEIVGGPFGTQYF
TGTGCCACCAGTGAAATAGTGGGAGGGCCTTTCGGTACGCAGTATTTT
>many|TRBJ2-7|TRBD1|TRBV29-1
CSVLTGGGSYEQYF
TGCAGCGTTCTCACAGGGGGAGGCTCCTACGAGCAGTACTTC
>many|TRBJ1-5|-|TRBV20-1
CSARDWGRGTGSNQPQHF
TGCAGTGCTAGAGATTGGGGGAGGGGAACTGGTAGCAATCAGCCCCAGCATTTT
>many|TRBJ2-7|-|TRBV5-1
CASSLQGIGSYEQYF
TGCGCCAGCAGCTTGCAGGGTATCGGCTCCTACGAGCAGTACTTC
>many|TRBJ1-1|-|TRBV7-8
CASRIGGLNTEAFF
TGTGCCAGCAGGATTGGGGGCCTGAACACTGAAGCTTTCTTT
>many|TRBJ2-3|-|TRBV6-6
CASSSRVGDTQYF
TGTGCCAGCAGTTCCCGAGTAGGAGATACGCAGTATTTT
>-|TRBJ2-2|-|TRBV4-2
CASSQPGRHTGELFF
TGTGCCAGCAGCCAACCGGGACGGCACACCGGGGAGCTGTTTTTT
>-|TRBJ2-7|TRBD1|TRBV5-6
CASSLAGQGVYEQYF
TGTGCCAGCAGCTTGGCCGGACAGGGGGTCTACGAGCAGTACTTC
>-|TRBJ2-1|-|TRBV6-2/TRBV6-3
CASSWLTEQFF
TGTGCCAGCAGTTGGTTGACGGAGCAGTTCTTC
>-|TRBJ2-7|-|TRBV20-1
CSAARNLRQYF
TGCAGTGCTGCCCGCAACCTGAGGCAGTACTTC
>few|TRBJ2-7|-|TRBV29-1
CSVLNGGEQYF
TGCAGCGTGCTGAATGGGGGCGAGCAGTACTTC
>many|TRBJ1-1|-|TRBV21-1
CASSKQRGSTEAFF
TGTGCCAGCAGCAAACAGCGCGGAAGCACTGAAGCTTTCTTT
>many|TRBJ2-6|-|TRBV7-8
CASSPGGAGANVLTF
TGTGCCAGCAGCCCAGGGGGGGCTGGGGCCAACGTCCTGACTTTC
>few|TRBJ2-5|TRBD2|TRBV11-2
CASSSGTSGRGETQYF
TGTGCCAGCAGCTCAGGGACTAGCGGGAGAGGGGAGACCCAGTACTTC
>many|TRBJ1-5|-|TRBV19
CASKQENQPQHF
TGTGCCAGCAAACAGGAAAATCAGCCCCAGCATTTT
>-|TRBJ2-1|-|TRBV6-2/TRBV6-3
CASSYWQTSNEQFF
TGTGCCAGCAGTTACTGGCAAACGTCCAATGAGCAGTTCTTC
>many|TRBJ1-5|-|TRBV20-1
CSARRGGGNQPQHF
TGCAGTGCTAGACGGGGTGGGGGGAATCAGCCCCAGCATTTT
>few|TRBJ2-3|-|TRBV5-1
CASSVGRVTDTQYF
TGCGCCAGCAGCGTGGGACGGGTCACAGATACGCAGTATTTT
>many|TRBJ2-3|-|TRBV5-6
CASSTPGLADTDTQYF
TGTGCCAGCAGCACCCCGGGGCTAGCAGACACAGATACGCAGTATTTT
>many|TRBJ2-3|TRBD2|TRBV7-2
CASSPGLAVADTQYF
TGTGCCAGCAGCCCGGGACTAGCGGTTGCAGATACGCAGTATTTT
>-|TRBJ2-3|TRBD2|TRBV27
CASSRDYLLSTQYF
TGTGCCAGCAGTCGGGACTACCTTTTGAGTACGCAGTATTTT
>once|TRBJ2-5|-|TRBV28
CASSLTGSQETQYF
TGTGCCAGCAGTTTAACCGGATCCCAAGAGACCCAGTACTTC
>-|TRBJ2-1|TRBD2|TRBV5-1
CASSSGTSGRPPLF
TGCGCCAGCAGCTCCGGGACTAGCGGGAGGCCCCCCCTCTTC
>many|TRBJ2-5|TRBD2|TRBV11-2
CASSLFTGGDPRVTQYF
TGTGCCAGCAGCTTATTCACGGGGGGAGACCCAAGAGTGACCCAGTACTTC
>once|TRBJ2-7|-|TRBV6-4
CASNDNYEQYF
TGTGCCAGCAATGACAACTACGAGCAGTACTTC
>-|TRBJ2-7|TRBD1|TRBV7-2
CASSPRQYGTGVDEQYF
TGTGCCAGCAGCCCCCGGCAGTACGGGACAGGGGTCGACGAGCAGTACTTC
>few|TRBJ2-1|TRBD2|TRBV11-2
CASSLERLGGNEQFF
TGTGCCAGCAGCTTAGAGAGGTTGGGGGGGAATGAGCAGTTCTTC
>few|TRBJ2-1|-|TRBV20-1
CSASSGLGGGNEQFF
TGCAGTGCTAGCAGTGGATTGGGAGGCGGAAATGAGCAGTTCTTC
>many|TRBJ2-1|TRBD2|TRBV12-3/TRBV12-4
CASSFSGRRNEQFF
TGTGCCAGCAGTTTTAGCGGGAGGCGTAATGAGCAGTTCTTC
>-|TRBJ2-7|-|TRBV20-1
CSANPAGHINSYEQYF
TGCAGTGCCAACCCGGCAGGGCACATTAACTCCTACGAGCAGTACTTC
>many|TRBJ1-2|TRBD1|TRBV3-1
CASRKQGAQGYTF
TGTGCCAGCAGAAAACAGGGGGCGCAAGGCTACACCTTC
>many|TRBJ2-7|TRBD2|TRBV7-2
CASSLGLAGGAYEQYF
TGTGCCAGCAGCTTGGGACTAGCGGGGGGTGCCTACGAGCAGTACTTC
>many|TRBJ2-7|TRBD2|TRBV20-1
CSSRSSGRYEQYF
TGCAGTTCCCGGTCTAGCGGTCGCTACGAGCAGTACTTC
>many|TRBJ2-3|TRBD2|TRBV4-3
CASGLAGGQDTQYF
TGCGCCAGCGGGCTAGCGGGGGGGCAAGATACGCAGTATTTT
>many|TRBJ1-2|TRBD1|TRBV3-1
CASNDRQGDGYTF
TGTGCCAGCAATGACCGACAGGGGGACGGCTACACCTTC
>many|TRBJ2-3|-|TRBV6-1
CASTLGLVSGTDTQYF
TGTGCCAGCACCCTAGGACTCGTCTCTGGCACAGATACGCAGTATTTT